The clone carrying this TCR beta chain is a singleton in its sample. Antigen specificity is unknown. The CDR3 length is 15 residues. Trimming pared 1 base from V and 9 bases from J, leaving 13 bases between. The data were taken from a study of vaccination and CD4 T cells after COVID-19. Treatment: roughly 11-day PBMC culture with coronavirus spike peptide pools or control peptides (ViraFEST assay). These CD4+ T cells came from roughly 10-day cultures by negative selection. Sequencing of the DNA from cultured CD4+ T cells was carried out with the Oncomine TCR Beta short-read assay. TCRdb re-analysed the PCR reads in MiXCR, keeping a single row per CDR3 protein. The repertoire holds 13,000 or so distinct CDR3 sequences, with 75% to 80% as singletons.

This TCR was sampled from a human donor who had recovered from COVID-19. The sample comprised CD4+ T cells from blood, cultured in vitro. The chain joins TRBV12-3 or TRBV12-4 to TRBJ1-6, with no clear D. CDR3 coding DNA: TGTGCCAGCAGTTTAGTGGTGGGCGCCGGTTCACCCCTCCACTTT. It translates to CASSLVVGAGSPLHF.